These 7 T cell receptor beta chains share one sample of origin, sequenced in a study of T cell repertoires in cytomegalovirus infection. One entry per CDR3 protein, called by TCRdb with MiXCR from the reads. Among 350,000 to 550,000 distinct CDR3 sequences listed, about 33% were seen once. Sequencing was done on a sample of PBMCs. The source of these receptors is a human donor in good health (CMV status not recorded). Some clones in this sample may be carry-over from other donors' samples.

In this sample, this clonotype turned up a few times. The V call is TRBV7-6, the J call TRBJ2-5; D might be TRBD1 (7 bases). The CDR3 loop spans 15 amino acids. Germline CDR1 and CDR2: SGHVS and FNYEAQ. V was cut by 5 bases and J by 2 bases, with 15 bases left in between. The CDR3: CASSPGVGQQETQYF. Written as DNA, the CDR3 is TGTGCCAGCAGCCCGGGGGTGGGACAGCAAGAGACCCAGTACTTC.

V and J are TRBV7-6 and TRBJ2-1, with no clear D. Trimming cost V 5 bases and J 5 bases, with 16 bases left between them. The CDR3 has 15 amino acids. Germline CDR1 reads SGHVS; CDR2 reads FNYEAQ. CDR3 protein: CASSPLYGSDNEQFF. DNA for the CDR3: TGTGCCAGCAGCCCCCTTTACGGTTCAGACAATGAGCAGTTCTTC.

This clonotype was recorded at least ten times. The CDR3 region is CASSLDIGPYEQYF. The CDR3 DNA reads TGTGCCAGCAGCTTAGATATCGGTCCCTACGAGCAGTACTTC. The chain has TRBV7-6 and TRBJ2-7; no definite D call. This CDR3 contains 14 residues. Trimming took 1 base from V and 2 from J, leaving 9 bases between them. From germline, CDR1 is SGHVS and CDR2 FNYEAQ.

This clonotype was seen only a few times. The rearrangement links TRBV23-1 to TRBJ1-4; D unresolved. TRBV23-1 is recorded as an ORF, its role being uncertain. CDR3 length equals 17 residues. The V gene lost 0 bases and the J gene lost 2 bases, with 13 bases spanning the gap. The DNA for the CDR3 is TGCGCCAGCAGTCAATCGGCAGCCGGTGGGACTAATGAAAAACTGTTTTTT. Amino acid sequence: CASSQSAAGGTNEKLFF.

In regard to this clonotype: Given a much more abundant clone one base away, this may be a read error. Because the CDR3 is missing its conserved closing phenylalanine or tryptophan, this is likely a read error. The rearrangement uses TRBV7-2 and TRBJ1-6; D is unclear. The CDR3 covers 15 residues. Trimming stripped 2 bases from V and 0 bases from J, with 5 bases between. Germline V gene lookup returns CDR1 SGHTA and CDR2 FQGNSA. CDR3 protein: CASSLYGSYNSPLHC. Here the CDR3 DNA reads TGTGCCAGCAGCTTATACGGCTCCTATAATTCACCCCTCCACTGT.

V is TRBV20-1 and J is TRBJ1-4; 8 nucleotides agree with TRBD1. The trim removed 8 bases at V and 8 bases at J, leaving 10 bases unmatched. Germline-derived CDR1 and CDR2 are DFQATT and SNEGSKA (reference sequence). CDR3 size: 13 residues. The CDR3 here is CSSLTGGEEKLFF. CDR3 DNA: TGCAGTTCTCTTACAGGGGGGGAGGAAAAACTGTTTTTT.

This clonotype turned up a few times. The chain links TRBV11-2 to TRBJ2-1, with D unresolved. This CDR3 is 16 amino acids long. Trimming cost V 0 bases and J 0 bases, with 9 bases left between them. Germline V gene lookup returns CDR1 SGHAT and CDR2 FQNNGV. The CDR3 region is CASSLEVLNSYNEQFF. The CDR3 coding sequence is TGTGCCAGCAGCTTAGAAGTCCTAAACTCCTACAATGAGCAGTTCTTC.